This entry lists 21 T cell receptor beta chains sequenced from one sample in a study of cytomegalovirus exposure and HLA in healthy donors. 13 Jbeta primers and 60 Vbeta primers were used for the PCR. Profiled with immunoSEQ multiplex PCR; TCRdb holds only in-frame clones, not every one. The table has some 100,000 clones, roughly four fifths seen once. The sample consisted of PBMCs. The origin of the receptors is a male donor in good health and CMV-seropositive.

The V and J genes are TRBV4-2 and TRBJ2-3, with D uncertain. Germline CDR1 and CDR2: LGHNA and YNFKEQ. The CDR3 spans 15 residues. Between the trimmed V and J ends, which lost 4 bases and 2 bases, there was a span of 13 bases. The CDR3 is CASSPQLTDTDTQYF. CDR3 nucleotides: TGTGCCAGCAGCCCTCAACTAACGGACACAGATACGCAGTATTTT.

The V call is TRBV5-1, the J call TRBJ2-3; D is perhaps TRBD1 (5 bases). Germline CDR1 SGHRS, CDR2 YFSETQ. The CDR3 is 15 residues long. V lost 0 bases to trimming and J lost 1 base, with 9 bases between them. The CDR3, as DNA: TGCGCCAGCAGCTTGGTGGCAGGGCGCACAGATACGCAGTATTTT. It translates to CASSLVAGRTDTQYF.

This clone was detected only a few times. The chain combines TRBV7-2 with TRBJ2-7; 10 bases agree with TRBD1. This CDR3 is 16 amino acids long. Germline V gene sequence: CDR1 SGHTA, CDR2 FQGNSA. The junction had 6 bases not matched to a gene; V was cut back by 1 base and J by 3 bases. As DNA, the CDR3 is TGTGCCAGCAGCTTAGGGGGGGGGACAGGGGACTACGAGCAGTACTTC. Its translation is CASSLGGGTGDYEQYF. Variable domain in full (rest from reference TRBV7-2 and TRBJ2-7): GAGVSQSPSNKVTEKGKDVELRCDPISGHTALYWYRQSLGQGLEFLIYFQGNSAPDKSGLPSDRFSAERTGGSVSTLTIQRTQQEDSAVYLCASSLGGGTGDYEQYFGPGTRLTVT.

V usage is TRBV7-9 and J usage is TRBJ2-7; 7 bases are a match to TRBD1. The CDR3 runs to 16 residues. V lost 5 bases, J lost 0 bases, and 10 bases stayed unmatched. Germline CDR1 reads SEHNR; CDR2 reads FQNEAQ (reference sequence). CDR3: CASSPQGKKGSYEQYF. DNA of the CDR3: TGTGCCAGCAGCCCACAGGGGAAAAAAGGCTCCTACGAGCAGTACTTC.

The gene calls are TRBV6-5 and TRBJ1-2, with 10 bases identical to TRBD1. The CDR3 totals 14 residues. V was pared by 5 bases and J by 5 bases, with 5 bases of the junction left unmatched. Germline CDR1 is MNHEY and CDR2 is SVGAGI. This chain's CDR3 is CASSRDRGGYGYTF. Written as DNA, the CDR3 is TGTGCCAGCAGTAGGGACAGGGGAGGGTATGGCTACACCTTC.

The rearrangement uses TRBV5-1 and TRBJ1-1, with TRBD1 as a possible D gene (6 bases). Germline values: CDR1 SGHRS, CDR2 YFSETQ. This CDR3 is 15 amino acids long. V was pared by 0 bases and J by 0 bases, with 9 bases between. DNA of the CDR3: TGCGCCAGCAGCTTGGCCCAGGGGCTGAACACTGAAGCTTTCTTT. This translates into CASSLAQGLNTEAFF. Complete variable domain (other parts from reference TRBV5-1 and TRBJ1-1): KAGVTQTPRYLIKTRGQQVTLSCSPISGHRSVSWYQQTPGQGLQFLFEYFSETQRNKGNFPGRFSGRQFSNSRSEMNVSTLELGDSALYLCASSLAQGLNTEAFFGQGTRLTVV.

The chain links TRBV6-6 to TRBJ2-5; 7 nucleotides align to TRBD2. Unmatched junction bases numbered 10, after V lost 5 bases and J lost 10 bases. CDR1 and CDR2 from the germline V gene are MNHNY and SVGAGI (reference sequence). The CDR3 runs 13 residues. The CDR3 coding sequence is TGTGCCAGCAGTCAGCGGGGACGGGGTGACCAGTACTTC. It encodes CASSQRGRGDQYF.

The genes are TRBV19 and TRBJ2-7, with a possible D match to TRBD1 (6 bases). The CDR3 totals 13 residues. CDR1 LNHDA and CDR2 SQIVND come from the germline V gene (reference sequence). V shed 6 bases and J shed 4 bases, with 13 bases lying between them. CDR3 in DNA: TGTGCCAGTAGCCTCAGGGGATCTTACGAGCAGTACTTC. Encoded protein: CASSLRGSYEQYF.

The rearrangement joins TRBV21-1 to TRBJ2-6; the listed D gene, TRBD1, was not tested against the DNA. TRBV21-1 is noted as a pseudogene. The CDR3 is 19 amino acids. The CDR3: CASSKGGRDRAFGANVLTF. CDR3 sequence (DNA): TGTGCCAGCAGCAAAGGGGGCCGGGACAGGGCGTTCGGGGCCAACGTCCTGACTTTC.

This clone was seen once. This chain joins TRBV5-6 and TRBJ1-6, with D uncertain. The germline V gene has CDR1 SGHDT and CDR2 YYEEEE. V lost 0 bases and J 6 bases, leaving 10 bases between the germline ends. This CDR3 has 15 residues. The CDR3 loop is CASSLEQFFNSPLHF. Written as DNA, the CDR3 is TGTGCCAGCAGCTTGGAACAGTTTTTTAATTCACCCCTCCACTTT.

The V call is TRBV4-2, the J call TRBJ2-7; TRBD1 matches at 10 bases. This CDR3 contains 16 residues. The germline gives CDR1 LGHNA, CDR2 YNFKEQ. With V trimmed by 1 base and J by 5 bases, 8 bases remained unmatched. CDR3 sequence reads: CASSQGGDRGVNEQYF. DNA for the CDR3: TGTGCCAGCAGCCAAGGTGGGGACAGGGGAGTGAACGAGCAGTACTTC.

The chain has TRBV29-1 and TRBJ1-1; 8 bases align to TRBD1. From germline, CDR1 is SQVTM and CDR2 ANQGSEA. This CDR3 region has 14 residues. The junction had 13 bases not matched to a gene; V was cut back by 6 bases and J by 7 bases. This CDR3 reads CSVDSGTGQFEAFF. The CDR3, as DNA: TGCAGCGTCGACTCCGGGACAGGCCAGTTTGAAGCTTTCTTT.

The chain couples TRBV5-6 to TRBJ2-1, with 9 bases fitting TRBD2. After removal of 2 bases from V and 4 bases from J, the junction contained 10 bases not matched to a gene. The CDR3 spans 17 residues. CDR1 SGHDT and CDR2 YYEEEE come from the germline V gene. CDR3 sequence reads: CASSFQGRGGAYNEQFF. The CDR3 DNA follows: TGTGCCAGCAGCTTTCAGGGGCGCGGGGGGGCTTACAATGAGCAGTTCTTC.

V usage is TRBV5-1 and J usage is TRBJ1-1; D uncertain. Deletions cut 4 bases from V and 6 bases from J, with 13 bases between. The CDR3 loop spans 13 amino acids. Per germline, CDR1 SGHRS and CDR2 YFSETQ. The CDR3 DNA reads TGCGCCAGCAGCCGGCTAGGTGATCCTGAAGCTTTCTTT. Its protein is CASSRLGDPEAFF.

The chain carries TRBV15 and TRBJ2-5; the D gene is possibly TRBD1 (5 bases). Trimming pared 3 bases from V and 3 bases from J, leaving 14 bases between. This CDR3 spans 15 amino acids. The V gene's germline CDR1 is LNHNV and CDR2 YYDKDF (reference sequence). The CDR3 DNA reads as TGTGCCACCAGCAGCGGGCAGGGCTTTGAAGAGACCCAGTACTTC. It specifies CATSSGQGFEETQYF.

The chain carries TRBV2 and TRBJ1-2; D gene uncertain. Germline lookup yields CDR1 SNHLY and CDR2 FYNNEI. V gave up 6 bases and J gave up 4 bases, with 15 bases separating them. The CDR3 sequence is 14 residues long. CDR3 nucleotides: TGTGCCAGCAGACCCCGGGTCCACCTCTATGGCTACACCTTC. This encodes CASRPRVHLYGYTF.

The chain couples TRBV7-6 to TRBJ1-6, with 8 bases aligning to TRBD1. With 4 bases clipped from V and 10 bases from J, the junction kept 3 bases outside the gene matches. The CDR3 has 13 amino acids. Germline-derived CDR1 and CDR2 are SGHVS and FNYEAQ. CDR3 sequence reads: CASSSRGRSPLHF. The CDR3 region has the DNA TGTGCCAGCAGCTCCAGGGGGCGATCACCCCTCCACTTT.

This chain connects TRBV5-1 to TRBJ2-3, with D maybe TRBD2 (6 bases). Trimming cost V 4 bases and J 8 bases, with 14 bases left between them. The CDR3 is 13 amino acids. Germline lookup yields CDR1 SGHRS and CDR2 YFSETQ. This chain's CDR3 is CASSKRGELTQYF. For the CDR3, the DNA is TGCGCCAGCAGCAAACGCGGGGAACTTACGCAGTATTTT.

This chain links TRBV30 with TRBJ2-5; tentatively, D is TRBD2 (6 bases). The CDR3 covers 16 residues. V dropped 0 bases and J dropped 4 bases, with 18 bases sitting between them. Germline V lookup: CDR1 GTSNPN, CDR2 SVGIG (reference sequence). CDR3 protein: CAWSVGREDSIETQYF. CDR3 nucleotides: TGTGCCTGGAGTGTGGGCAGGGAGGACTCGATAGAGACCCAGTACTTC. Together with reference TRBV30 and TRBJ2-5, the CDR3 gives the full variable domain: SQTIHQWPATLVQPVGSPLSLECTVEGTSNPNLYWYRQAAGRGLQLLFYSVGIGQISSEVPQNLSASRPQDRQFILSSKKLLLSDSGFYLCAWSVGREDSIETQYFGPGTRLLVL.

This chain links TRBV7-2 with TRBJ2-7, with 7 bases identical to TRBD1. Germline V gene data show CDR1 as SGHTA and CDR2 as FQGNSA. The V segment lost 5 bases and the J segment 6 bases; nucleotides outside the gene matches: 7. This CDR3 spans 13 amino acids. Here the CDR3 reads CASSPQRTGEQYF. In nucleotides, the CDR3 is TGTGCCAGCAGCCCCCAAAGGACAGGCGAGCAGTACTTC.

This rearrangement joins TRBV9 to TRBJ2-2, with a weak D call TRBD2 (5 bases). This CDR3 contains 16 residues. Germline CDR1 reads SGDLS; CDR2 reads YYNGEE. Deletions cut 0 bases from V and 0 bases from J, with 9 bases between. Written as DNA, the CDR3 is TGTGCCAGCAGCGTAGGCTCGCGGGCGAACACCGGGGAGCTGTTTTTT. Its translation is CASSVGSRANTGELFF. The whole variable domain, filled in from reference TRBV9 and TRBJ2-2, reads DSGVTQTPKHLITATGQRVTLRCSPRSGDLSVYWYQQSLDQGLQFLIQYYNGEERAKGNILERFSAQQFPDLHSELNLSSLELGDSALYFCASSVGSRANTGELFFGEGSRLTVL.